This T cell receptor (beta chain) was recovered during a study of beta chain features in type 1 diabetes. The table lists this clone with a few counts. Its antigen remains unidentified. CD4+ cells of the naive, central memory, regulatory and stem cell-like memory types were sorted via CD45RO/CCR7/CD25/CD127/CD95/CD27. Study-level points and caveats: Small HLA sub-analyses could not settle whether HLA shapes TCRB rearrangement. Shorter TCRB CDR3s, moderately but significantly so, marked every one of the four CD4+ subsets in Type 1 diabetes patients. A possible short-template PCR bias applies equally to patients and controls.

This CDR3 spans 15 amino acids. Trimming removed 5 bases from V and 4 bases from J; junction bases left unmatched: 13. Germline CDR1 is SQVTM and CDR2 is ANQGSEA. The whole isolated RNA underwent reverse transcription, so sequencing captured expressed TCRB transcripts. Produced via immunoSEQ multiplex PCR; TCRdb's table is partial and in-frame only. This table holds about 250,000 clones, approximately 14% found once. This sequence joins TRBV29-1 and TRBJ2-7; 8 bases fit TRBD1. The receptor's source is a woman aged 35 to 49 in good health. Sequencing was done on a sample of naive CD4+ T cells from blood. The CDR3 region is CSVLLQNRGWYEQYF. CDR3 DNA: TGCAGCGTTCTCCTACAAAACAGGGGGTGGTACGAGCAGTACTTC.